These T cell receptor beta chains were read from a single sample in a study of shared clonotypes between healthy human individuals. Sequencing was performed with immunoSEQ multiplex PCR; in TCRdb, only in-frame clones are kept and a portion is missing. The repertoire holds over a million clones, with about four fifths as singletons. Sequenced sample: memory CD4+ T cells from PBMCs. Every receptor here comes from a man between 18 and 29 years old in good health. Some clones in this sample may be carry-over from other donors' samples. Each CDR3 is given with its conserved first and last residue. Fields, in order: J gene, clone size, D gene, V gene, CDR3 protein, CDR3 DNA. D genes are given only for firm matches. Expanded clones get a size class; other rows say once, few or many, or leave the size out.

J gene: TRBJ1-1
clone size: -
D gene: -
V gene: TRBV5-1
CDR3 protein: CASSRLGGEAFF
CDR3 DNA: TGCGCCAGCAGCCGCCTTGGCGGCGAAGCTTTCTTT

J gene: TRBJ1-5
clone size: few
D gene: -
V gene: TRBV6-5
CDR3 protein: CASARRVRQPQHF
CDR3 DNA: TGTGCCAGCGCCCGACGGGTGCGGCAGCCCCAGCATTTT

J gene: TRBJ2-6
clone size: -
D gene: -
V gene: TRBV28
CDR3 protein: CASQPSGANVLTF
CDR3 DNA: TGTGCCAGCCAACCCTCTGGGGCCAACGTCCTGACTTTC

J gene: TRBJ1-2
clone size: once
D gene: -
V gene: TRBV9
CDR3 protein: CASSVGSIEYGYTF
CDR3 DNA: TGTGCCAGCAGCGTAGGGTCCATCGAGTATGGCTACACCTTC

J gene: TRBJ2-5
clone size: -
D gene: TRBD2
V gene: TRBV6-1
CDR3 protein: CAERDSGREKTQYF
CDR3 DNA: TGTGCCGAGAGGGATAGCGGGAGGGAAAAGACCCAGTACTTC

J gene: TRBJ2-7
clone size: -
D gene: -
V gene: TRBV28
CDR3 protein: CASTPPRGIYEQYF
CDR3 DNA: TGTGCCAGCACCCCGCCTCGCGGAATCTACGAGCAGTACTTC

J gene: TRBJ1-2
clone size: many
D gene: TRBD1
V gene: TRBV29-1
CDR3 protein: CSVYIPGQLNYGYTF
CDR3 DNA: TGCAGCGTCTATATCCCGGGACAGTTAAACTATGGCTACACCTTC

J gene: TRBJ2-1
clone size: -
D gene: TRBD1
V gene: TRBV30
CDR3 protein: CAWGQGAKNEQFF
CDR3 DNA: TGTGCCTGGGGACAGGGGGCGAAAAATGAGCAGTTCTTC

J gene: TRBJ1-1
clone size: -
D gene: TRBD1
V gene: TRBV7-2
CDR3 protein: CASSSQGGRSEAFF
CDR3 DNA: TGTGCCAGCAGCTCTCAGGGGGGGAGGAGTGAAGCTTTCTTT

J gene: TRBJ2-1
clone size: many
D gene: TRBD1
V gene: TRBV29-1
CDR3 protein: CSVDRGLLNEQFF
CDR3 DNA: TGCAGCGTCGACAGGGGCCTTTTGAATGAGCAGTTCTTC

J gene: TRBJ2-2
clone size: few
D gene: TRBD2
V gene: TRBV7-3
CDR3 protein: CASSLTGGRDTGELFF
CDR3 DNA: TGTGCCAGCAGCTTAACTGGCGGGAGAGACACCGGGGAGCTGTTTTTT

J gene: TRBJ2-5
clone size: -
D gene: -
V gene: TRBV21-1
CDR3 protein: CASSKSVWQGSWETQYF
CDR3 DNA: TGTGCCAGCAGCAAAAGCGTATGGCAGGGGTCCTGGGAGACCCAGTACTTC

J gene: TRBJ2-2
clone size: -
D gene: -
V gene: TRBV28
CDR3 protein: CASSPPVANTGELFF
CDR3 DNA: TGTGCCAGCAGTCCCCCAGTCGCGAACACCGGGGAGCTGTTTTTT

J gene: TRBJ2-1
clone size: -
D gene: TRBD2
V gene: TRBV2
CDR3 protein: CASNKYPGGIEQFF
CDR3 DNA: TGTGCCAGCAATAAATATCCGGGAGGGATTGAGCAGTTCTTC

J gene: TRBJ2-2
clone size: -
D gene: -
V gene: TRBV28
CDR3 protein: CASSPGQFPGELFF
CDR3 DNA: TGTGCCAGCAGCCCAGGCCAGTTTCCCGGGGAGCTGTTTTTT

J gene: TRBJ2-7
clone size: -
D gene: -
V gene: TRBV5-1
CDR3 protein: CASRDSYEQYF
CDR3 DNA: TGCGCCAGCAGGGACAGCTACGAGCAGTACTTC

J gene: TRBJ1-5
clone size: few
D gene: -
V gene: TRBV19
CDR3 protein: CASSMGRQPQHF
CDR3 DNA: TGTGCCAGTAGTATGGGTCGTCAGCCCCAGCATTTT

J gene: TRBJ2-7
clone size: -
D gene: TRBD1
V gene: TRBV6-1
CDR3 protein: CASRRQGPLYEQYF
CDR3 DNA: TGTGCCAGCAGACGACAGGGTCCCCTTTACGAGCAGTACTTC

J gene: TRBJ1-1
clone size: -
D gene: -
V gene: TRBV10-1
CDR3 protein: CASRPWDEAFF
CDR3 DNA: TGCGCCAGCAGGCCTTGGGATGAAGCTTTCTTT

J gene: TRBJ2-5
clone size: -
D gene: TRBD1
V gene: TRBV11-2
CDR3 protein: CASSFNRGRETQYF
CDR3 DNA: TGTGCCAGCAGCTTCAACAGGGGGCGCGAGACCCAGTACTTC

J gene: TRBJ1-5
clone size: -
D gene: TRBD1
V gene: TRBV28
CDR3 protein: CASSLRTGVQPQHF
CDR3 DNA: TGTGCCAGCAGTCTCCGGACAGGGGTGCAGCCCCAGCATTTT

J gene: TRBJ2-5
clone size: -
D gene: -
V gene: TRBV5-8
CDR3 protein: CASSLTGVGAQETQYF
CDR3 DNA: TGTGCCAGCAGCTTGACGGGAGTGGGGGCCCAAGAGACCCAGTACTTC

J gene: TRBJ2-6
clone size: -
D gene: -
V gene: TRBV18
CDR3 protein: CASSPTGSGANVLTF
CDR3 DNA: TGTGCCAGCTCACCCACGGGCTCTGGGGCCAACGTCCTGACTTTC

J gene: TRBJ1-1
clone size: -
D gene: -
V gene: TRBV5-4
CDR3 protein: CASSSRVGEAFF
CDR3 DNA: TGTGCCAGCAGCTCCCGGGTAGGTGAAGCTTTCTTT

J gene: TRBJ2-1
clone size: -
D gene: TRBD2
V gene: TRBV5-1
CDR3 protein: CASSHTSGSGDEQFF
CDR3 DNA: TGCGCCAGCAGCCACACTAGCGGGAGTGGTGATGAGCAGTTCTTC

J gene: TRBJ2-7
clone size: -
D gene: TRBD1
V gene: TRBV6-5
CDR3 protein: CASSSHTGDPYEQYF
CDR3 DNA: TGTGCCAGCAGTTCCCATACAGGGGATCCCTACGAGCAGTACTTC

J gene: TRBJ2-1
clone size: -
D gene: -
V gene: TRBV7-2
CDR3 protein: CASSLKRPAGNEQFF
CDR3 DNA: TGTGCCAGCAGCCTAAAACGCCCGGCAGGCAATGAGCAGTTCTTC

J gene: TRBJ2-2
clone size: -
D gene: -
V gene: TRBV7-7
CDR3 protein: CASSRTSPGELFF
CDR3 DNA: TGTGCCAGCAGCCGCACTAGTCCCGGGGAGCTGTTTTTT

J gene: TRBJ1-5
clone size: -
D gene: -
V gene: TRBV9
CDR3 protein: CASSAGPSGQPQHF
CDR3 DNA: TGTGCCAGCAGCGCGGGCCCTTCGGGTCAGCCCCAGCATTTT

J gene: TRBJ2-1
clone size: -
D gene: -
V gene: TRBV18
CDR3 protein: CASSPSAGTYNEQFF
CDR3 DNA: TGTGCCAGCTCACCATCGGCAGGGACATACAATGAGCAGTTCTTC

J gene: TRBJ1-2
clone size: -
D gene: -
V gene: TRBV4-1
CDR3 protein: CASSQVDQGGSYGYTF
CDR3 DNA: TGCGCCAGCAGCCAAGTAGACCAGGGCGGGAGCTATGGCTACACCTTC

J gene: TRBJ1-1
clone size: -
D gene: TRBD1
V gene: TRBV18
CDR3 protein: CASSPATGRTEAFF
CDR3 DNA: TGTGCCAGCTCACCAGCGACAGGGCGGACTGAAGCTTTCTTT

J gene: TRBJ1-1
clone size: -
D gene: -
V gene: TRBV2
CDR3 protein: CASSEQWTEAFF
CDR3 DNA: TGTGCCAGCAGCGAGCAGTGGACTGAAGCTTTCTTT

J gene: TRBJ1-1
clone size: few
D gene: -
V gene: TRBV30
CDR3 protein: CAWSGLRVTEAFF
CDR3 DNA: TGTGCCTGGAGTGGGCTCAGGGTCACCGAAGCTTTCTTT

J gene: TRBJ2-5
clone size: -
D gene: -
V gene: TRBV7-9
CDR3 protein: CASSLVAGYQETQYF
CDR3 DNA: TGTGCCAGCAGCTTAGTCGCAGGGTACCAAGAGACCCAGTACTTC

J gene: TRBJ2-5
clone size: -
D gene: -
V gene: TRBV5-1
CDR3 protein: CASSLGDLPSGETQYF
CDR3 DNA: TGCGCCAGCAGCTTGGGGGACCTTCCCTCGGGGGAGACCCAGTACTTC

J gene: TRBJ1-2
clone size: -
D gene: -
V gene: TRBV4-3
CDR3 protein: CASSQEMAGYPANYGYTF
CDR3 DNA: TGCGCCAGCAGCCAAGAGATGGCAGGGTATCCTGCTAACTATGGCTACACCTTC

J gene: TRBJ1-2
clone size: -
D gene: TRBD1
V gene: TRBV6-5
CDR3 protein: CASSYSGTDLFYGYTF
CDR3 DNA: TGTGCCAGCAGTTACTCGGGGACAGACTTATTCTATGGCTACACCTTC

J gene: TRBJ2-5
clone size: -
D gene: TRBD2
V gene: TRBV10-1
CDR3 protein: CANRDRGRTGTSGSSGAETQYF
CDR3 DNA: TGCGCCAACCGAGACCGGGGACGGACCGGGACTAGCGGGAGCAGTGGAGCGGAGACCCAGTACTTC

J gene: TRBJ1-4
clone size: -
D gene: -
V gene: TRBV11-2
CDR3 protein: CASSYSPRQGTNEKLFF
CDR3 DNA: TGTGCCAGCAGCTATAGCCCGCGCCAGGGCACTAATGAAAAACTGTTTTTT

J gene: TRBJ2-5
clone size: -
D gene: -
V gene: TRBV6-1
CDR3 protein: CASSVGRETQYF
CDR3 DNA: TGTGCCAGCAGTGTAGGCCGAGAGACCCAGTACTTC